The clone carrying this T cell receptor (beta chain) turned up a few times. The target antigen is unknown. It was with 60 Vbeta and 13 Jbeta primers that the PCR ran. Method: immunoSEQ multiplex PCR; TCRdb's copy keeps in-frame clones and lacks some. The sample has some 180,000 clones, 70% to 80% seen once. This CDR3 contains 16 residues. Germline V lookup: CDR1 MNHEY, CDR2 SVGAGI. With 1 base removed from V and 10 bases from J, the gap between germline ends came to 17 bases. This sample is part of a study of cytomegalovirus exposure and HLA in healthy donors. Study outcomes and limitations: In a later analysis, HLA-C alleles had the fewest associated TCRs, DRB1 alleles the most. Earlier findings revealed that most TCR beta V segments proved productive either about 87% or about 30% of the time.

Sequenced: PBMCs. The sequence derives from a male donor in good health and CMV-seronegative. The V and J genes are TRBV6-5 and TRBJ1-6; D call uncertain. The DNA for the CDR3 is TGTGCCAGCAGTTACTTCCCCGACGAGGTCGGGTCACCCCTCCACTTT. As protein: CASSYFPDEVGSPLHF.